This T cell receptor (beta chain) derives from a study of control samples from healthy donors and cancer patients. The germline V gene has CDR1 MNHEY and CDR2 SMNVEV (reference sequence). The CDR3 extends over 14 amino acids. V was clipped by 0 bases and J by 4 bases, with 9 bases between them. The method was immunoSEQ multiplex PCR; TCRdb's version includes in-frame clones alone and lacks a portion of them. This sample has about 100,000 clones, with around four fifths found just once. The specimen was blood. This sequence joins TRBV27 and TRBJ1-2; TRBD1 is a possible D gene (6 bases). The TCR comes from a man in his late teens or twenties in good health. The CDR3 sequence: CASSLSGGLYGYTF. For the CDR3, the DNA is TGTGCCAGCAGTTTATCGGGGGGGCTCTATGGCTACACCTTC.